The 17 T cell receptor beta chains listed next were all sequenced from one sample in a study of CD8 T cells in ankylosing spondylitis. TCRdb called the 5' RACE reads again in MiXCR, with one record for every CDR3 protein. The sample has around 130,000 distinct CDR3 sequences, about a tenth seen once. What was sequenced was blood, either unsorted or a sorted T cell fraction (not recorded which). The receptors derive from a male donor with ankylosing spondylitis or in good health (not recorded which).

The rearrangement joins TRBV6-5 to TRBJ2-1, with D possibly matching TRBD2 (5 bases). Germline V gene sequence: CDR1 MNHEY, CDR2 SVGAGI. This CDR3 is built from 15 residues. Trimming cost V 0 bases and J 0 bases, with 6 bases left between them. The DNA of the CDR3 is TGTGCCAGCAGTTACTCGGGAGTCTCCTACAATGAGCAGTTCTTC. Translating it yields CASSYSGVSYNEQFF.

This clonotype was picked up many times. The chain couples TRBV12-3 or TRBV12-4 to TRBJ2-5; 8 bases line up with TRBD1. Trimming at V came to 3 bases and at J to 4 bases, leaving 7 bases not matched to a gene. The CDR3 runs to 15 residues. CDR3 nucleotide sequence: TGTGCCAGCAGTTTCGGACAGGGAGGCCGAGAGACCCAGTACTTC. Translating gives CASSFGQGGRETQYF.

This clonotype was counted ten times or more. The V call is TRBV5-1, the J call TRBJ2-7; 8 bases map to TRBD1. V was clipped by 4 bases and J by 7 bases; unmatched bases: 4. Looked up from germline, CDR1 is SGHRS and CDR2 is YFSETQ. This CDR3 comprises 12 residues. Here the CDR3 DNA reads TGCGCCAGCAGCGGGACAGGCAAGGAGCAGTACTTC. Translation gives CASSGTGKEQYF. Using reference TRBV5-1 and TRBJ2-7 for the parts outside the CDR3, the full variable domain is KAGVTQTPRYLIKTRGQQVTLSCSPISGHRSVSWYQQTPGQGLQFLFEYFSETQRNKGNFPGRFSGRQFSNSRSEMNVSTLELGDSALYLCASSGTGKEQYFGPGTRLTVT.

This clonotype was found many times. V and J are TRBV7-2 and TRBJ1-2; TRBD1 matches at 8 bases. Germline V gene data show CDR1 as SGHTA and CDR2 as FQGNSA. V trimming: 0 bases; J trimming: 5 bases; junction bases outside the gene matches: 14. The CDR3 has 18 amino acids. As DNA, the CDR3 is TGTGCCAGCAGCTTAGCTAGGGTAGCCGGGACAGGATCATATGGCTACACCTTC. Translated, it gives CASSLARVAGTGSYGYTF.

This chain joins TRBV18 and TRBJ1-1; a possible D gene is TRBD1 (5 bases). Germline-derived CDR1 and CDR2 are KGHSH and LQKENI. Trimming left V 2 bases short and J 1 base short, with 11 bases between. The CDR3 consists of 15 residues. CDR3 sequence: CASSPGARRNTEAFF. DNA of the CDR3: TGTGCCAGCTCACCAGGGGCTCGGAGGAACACTGAAGCTTTCTTT. Full variable domain (missing parts from reference TRBV18 and TRBJ1-1): NAGVMQNPRHLVRRRGQEARLRCSPMKGHSHVYWYRQLPEEGLKFMVYLQKENIIDESGMPKERFSAEFPKEGPSILRIQQVVRGDSAAYFCASSPGARRNTEAFFGQGTRLTVV.

The chain couples TRBV5-1 to TRBJ2-6; D unresolved. Germline V gene sequence: CDR1 SGHRS, CDR2 YFSETQ. The CDR3 totals 16 residues. Trimming stripped 0 bases from V and 0 bases from J, with 7 bases between. This CDR3 is CASSLDRASGANVLTF. The DNA for the CDR3 is TGCGCCAGCAGCTTGGACAGAGCCTCTGGGGCCAACGTCCTGACTTTC.

This clonotype occurred many times. The chain couples TRBV3-1 to TRBJ2-7; possible D gene TRBD2, 6 bases. V was cut by 4 bases and J by 1 base, with 11 bases left in between. The CDR3 contains 14 residues. CDR1 is LGHDT, CDR2 YNNKEL, per germline (reference sequence). The CDR3 DNA follows: TGTGCCAGCAGCCTATTGGCGGGGTCCTACGAGCAGTACTTC. Translation gives CASSLLAGSYEQYF.

This clonotype was seen once. The CDR3 DNA sequence: TGCGCCAGCAGCTTGGCGTTTAGCGGGAGTACCAACACAGATACGCAGTATTTT. It specifies CASSLAFSGSTNTDTQYF. The rearrangement links TRBV5-1 to TRBJ2-3, with 9 bases that match TRBD2. The length of the CDR3 is 18 residues. Germline lookup yields CDR1 SGHRS and CDR2 YFSETQ. With 0 bases clipped from V and 2 bases from J, the junction kept 10 bases outside the gene matches.

This clonotype has a handful of counts. The rearrangement links TRBV15 to TRBJ2-7; tentative D call: TRBD2 (5 bases). V was trimmed by 1 base and J by 0 bases, leaving 10 bases between them. CDR1 LNHNV and CDR2 YYDKDF come from the germline V gene (reference sequence). This CDR3 is built from 15 residues. CDR3 sequence (DNA): TGTGCCACCAGCAGAGGCGGGCCAAGCTCCTACGAGCAGTACTTC. It encodes CATSRGGPSSYEQYF.

With regard to this clonotype: This may stem from a read error, because a much larger clone lies one nucleotide away. The rearrangement joins TRBV20-1 to TRBJ1-1; D gene ambiguous. The germline V gene encodes CDR1 DFQATT and CDR2 SNEGSKA (reference sequence). The CDR3 loop spans 12 amino acids. The CDR3 is CGALIMNTEAFF. In DNA form, the CDR3 reads TGCGGTGCTCTGATCATGAACACTGAAGCTTTCTTT.

This clonotype was observed many times. This chain joins TRBV27 and TRBJ2-3; no clear D gene. V dropped 8 bases and J dropped 5 bases, with 8 bases sitting between them. Germline assignment: CDR1 MNHEY and CDR2 SMNVEV (reference sequence). The CDR3 has 11 amino acids. CDR3 residues: CASGIVDTQYF. The CDR3 DNA follows: TGTGCCAGCGGGATAGTAGATACGCAGTATTTT.

This clonotype appeared many times. For the CDR3, the DNA is TGTGCCAGCAGCGTAGGAACCTACCAAGAGACCCAGTACTTC. As protein: CASSVGTYQETQYF. The chain carries TRBV9 and TRBJ2-5; the D is unclear. The ends were cut back, 0 bases at V and 0 bases at J, with 6 bases in the middle. The CDR3 covers 14 residues. CDR1 and CDR2 (germline): SGDLS, YYNGEE.

There are many counts of this clonotype. The chain links TRBV20-1 to TRBJ2-7; TRBD2 matches at 8 bases. Germline trimming cut 4 bases from V and 0 bases from J; bases unmatched to any gene: 8. Germline lookup yields CDR1 DFQATT and CDR2 SNEGSKA (reference sequence). The CDR3 contains 15 residues. CDR3 residues: CSANLLAAASYEQYF. CDR3 nucleotide sequence: TGCAGTGCTAACCTACTAGCGGCAGCCTCCTACGAGCAGTACTTC.

In its sample, this clonotype was seen a few times. The chain joins TRBV29-1 to TRBJ2-3, with no clear D. The CDR3 consists of 13 residues. V lost 1 base and J lost 3, with 8 bases in between. CDR1 SQVTM and CDR2 ANQGSEA come from the germline V gene. As DNA, the CDR3 is TGCAGCGTTGAAGCCCTAGGAACAGATACGCAGTATTTT. It codes for CSVEALGTDTQYF.

CDR3 DNA sequence: TGTGCCAGCAGCTTACAGGGGGTGGAGACCCAGTACTTC. Translated, it gives CASSLQGVETQYF. The chain is built from TRBV13 and TRBJ2-5; 7 bases match TRBD1. Per the germline V gene, CDR1 is PRHDT and CDR2 is FYEKMQ (reference sequence). V lost 2 bases, J lost 5 bases, and 2 bases stayed unmatched. The CDR3 extends over 13 amino acids.

At least ten counts were recorded for this clonotype. The rearrangement uses TRBV7-2 and TRBJ2-3, with D perhaps matching TRBD2 (6 bases). The CDR3 extends over 12 amino acids. CDR1 and CDR2 from the germline V gene are SGHTA and FQGNSA. V lost 5 bases and J lost 4, with 7 bases in between. The CDR3 here is CASSRGSDTQYF. The CDR3 nucleotides are TGTGCCAGCAGCCGGGGGTCAGATACGCAGTATTTT. Full variable domain (outside the CDR3, taken from reference TRBV7-2 and TRBJ2-3): GAGVSQSPSNKVTEKGKDVELRCDPISGHTALYWYRQSLGQGLEFLIYFQGNSAPDKSGLPSDRFSAERTGGSVSTLTIQRTQQEDSAVYLCASSRGSDTQYFGPGTRLTVL.

In its sample, this clonotype was seen many times. The V gene is TRBV5-1, the J gene TRBJ1-3; TRBD1 matches 7 bases. The CDR3 runs to 16 residues. V lost 4 bases, J lost 2 bases, and 9 bases stayed unmatched. Per the germline V gene, CDR1 is SGHRS and CDR2 is YFSETQ. In DNA form, the CDR3 reads TGCGCCAGCAGCATACAGGGGTGGGACGCTGGAAACACCATATATTTT. Its protein product is CASSIQGWDAGNTIYF.